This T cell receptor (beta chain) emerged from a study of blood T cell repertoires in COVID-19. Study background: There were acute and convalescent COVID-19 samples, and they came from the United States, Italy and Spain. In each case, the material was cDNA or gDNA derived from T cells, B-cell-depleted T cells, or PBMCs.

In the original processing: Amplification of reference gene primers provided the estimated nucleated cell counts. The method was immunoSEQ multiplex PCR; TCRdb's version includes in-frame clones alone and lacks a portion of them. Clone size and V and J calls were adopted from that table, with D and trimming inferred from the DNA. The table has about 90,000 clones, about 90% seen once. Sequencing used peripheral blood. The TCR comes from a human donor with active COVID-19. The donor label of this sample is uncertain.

CDR3 amino acids: CASSYSGQIQKKLFF. The CDR3 DNA reads as TGTGCCAGCAGTTACTCCGGCCAGATACAGAAAAAACTGTTTTTT. The chain has TRBV6-5 and TRBJ1-4; D remains ambiguous. Trimming shortened V by 0 bases and J by 9 bases, and 14 bases separated the two germline ends. The CDR3 is 15 amino acids. Germline V lookup: CDR1 MNHEY, CDR2 SVGAGI.